A selection of T cell receptor beta chains follows, all from one sample in a study of blood T cell repertoires in COVID-19. Profiling relied on immunoSEQ multiplex PCR, and the TCRdb table lists in-frame clones only, not all of them. Among a few hundred thousand clones listed, about 91% were seen once. Sequences were obtained from peripheral blood. The receptor set was obtained from a woman aged 40 to 50 who had recovered from COVID-19. CDR3s include the opening cysteine and the closing phenylalanine or tryptophan. D genes are given only for firm matches. The listing skips clone size in some rows; elsewhere it reads once, few, many or a size class.

v_call	clone_size	j_call	d_call	cdr3_nt	cdr3_aa
TRBV3-1/TRBV3-2	-	TRBJ1-6	TRBD1	TGTGCCAGCAGCTCTAGGACAGGGATGAGTTCACCCCTCCACTTT	CASSSRTGMSSPLHF
TRBV29-1	-	TRBJ1-4	-	TGCAGCACAGGCGGAGACAATCGGGGGGGTGAAAAACTGTTTTTT	CSTGGDNRGGEKLFF
TRBV5-4	-	TRBJ2-2	-	TGTGCCAGCACCCTTCCGAGCACCGGGGAGCTGTTTTTT	CASTLPSTGELFF
TRBV6-5	-	TRBJ2-7	TRBD1	TGTGCCAGCAGAACGGGACAGGGGGACGGCTACGAGCAGTACTTC	CASRTGQGDGYEQYF
TRBV2	once	TRBJ2-7	-	TGTGCCAGCAGCGCAGGGGCGCGCCACGAGCAGTACTTC	CASSAGARHEQYF
TRBV11-2	-	TRBJ2-5	-	TGTGCCAGCAGCTTAGTACGGGGGGCCGGAGAGACCCAGTACTTC	CASSLVRGAGETQYF
TRBV27	-	TRBJ1-4	-	TGTGCCAGCAGTTTAATGCAGGGCACTAATGAAAAACTGTTTTTT	CASSLMQGTNEKLFF
TRBV5-1	-	TRBJ2-1	TRBD1	TGCGCCAGCAGCCGGCAAACATCAGGGGGCAGCTCCTACAATGAGCAGTTCTTC	CASSRQTSGGSSYNEQFF
TRBV4-2	few	TRBJ2-1	TRBD1	TGTGCCAGCAGCCAAGGGGACAGGGGGTATCGGCGGGGCTATGAGCAGTTCTTC	CASSQGDRGYRRGYEQFF
TRBV6-1	-	TRBJ1-2	TRBD1	TGTGCCAGCAGTGAAGGTCTGGGGACAGCATATGGCTACACCTTC	CASSEGLGTAYGYTF
TRBV9	once	TRBJ2-1	TRBD2	TGTGCCAGCAGCCAGGGGGCTAGCGGGAGCTATGAGCAGTTCTTC	CASSQGASGSYEQFF
TRBV7-2	-	TRBJ2-3	TRBD1	TGTGCCAGCAGCTTAGCGCCGGGACAGGGAACAGATACGCAGTATTTT	CASSLAPGQGTDTQYF
TRBV15	-	TRBJ1-5	-	TGTGCCACCAGCAGAGCCGAAGGGGTGAGAGGCAATCAGCCCCAGCATTTT	CATSRAEGVRGNQPQHF
TRBV19	-	TRBJ2-2	-	TGTGCCAGTAGTTCGAGGGCGGACGACACCGGGGAGCTGTTTTTT	CASSSRADDTGELFF
TRBV7-2	-	TRBJ2-1	TRBD2	TGTGCCAGCAGCTCGAGACTAGCGGGGGGATACAATGAGCAGTTCTTC	CASSSRLAGGYNEQFF
TRBV5-4	-	TRBJ2-1	-	TGTGCCAGCAGCCACAGGTGGGGTAATGAGCAGTTCTTC	CASSHRWGNEQFF
TRBV24-1	-	TRBJ2-2	TRBD1	TGTGCCACCATGGGACAGCCAAACACCGGGGAGCTGTTTTTT	CATMGQPNTGELFF
TRBV19	-	TRBJ1-2	-	TGTGCCAGTAACTTTCAGGGCCAGGGCGAAAACTATGGCTACACCTTC	CASNFQGQGENYGYTF
TRBV19	-	TRBJ2-1	TRBD2	TGTGCCAGTAGCGGACTAGCGGGACGTGAGCAGTTCTTC	CASSGLAGREQFF
TRBV7-9	-	TRBJ1-2	-	TGTGCCAGCAGCCCCCAGGGACTCGATAACTATGGCTACACCTTC	CASSPQGLDNYGYTF
TRBV6-2/TRBV6-3	once	TRBJ2-2	-	TGTGCCAGCAGTTTCGGGGGGCATGGCGGGGAGCTGTTTTTT	CASSFGGHGGELFF
TRBV11-2	-	TRBJ2-1	TRBD1	TGTGCCAGCAGCTTAGGACGACAGGGGGACTTCTTC	CASSLGRQGDFF
TRBV2	-	TRBJ1-2	TRBD1	TGTGCCAGCAGGTTGAGACAGGGTAGAATAAACTCGGGCTACACCTTC	CASRLRQGRINSGYTF
TRBV13	-	TRBJ2-7	TRBD2	TGTGCCAGCAGCGCCCGACTAGCGGGGGGTAGCGAGCAGTACTTC	CASSARLAGGSEQYF
TRBV7-2	-	TRBJ2-5	TRBD2	TGTGCCAGCAGCTACCAGACTAGCACCGAGACCCAGTACTTC	CASSYQTSTETQYF
TRBV7-8	-	TRBJ2-3	TRBD1	TGTGCCAGCAGCCCAGGACAGGGGGTGGGCACAGATACGCAGTATTTT	CASSPGQGVGTDTQYF
TRBV28	-	TRBJ1-2	-	TGTGCCAGCAGTTTATTGGGGGGGGCCTATGGCTACACCTTC	CASSLLGGAYGYTF
TRBV18	-	TRBJ2-3	TRBD2	TGTGCCAGCTCACTCACTAGCGGCACAGATACGCAGTATTTT	CASSLTSGTDTQYF
TRBV10-2	once	TRBJ1-4	TRBD1	TGCGCCAGCAGTGTGGACAGGACTGAAAAACTGTTTTTT	CASSVDRTEKLFF
TRBV6-5	-	TRBJ2-1	TRBD2	TGTGCCAGCAGTCATTGGGCGGGAGCCTATGAGCAGTTCTTC	CASSHWAGAYEQFF
TRBV3-1/TRBV3-2	-	TRBJ1-2	-	TGTGCCAGCAGCCCGGGGGAGGTGAACTATGGCTACACCTTC	CASSPGEVNYGYTF